A single sample gave rise to the 22 T cell receptor beta chains below, sequenced in a study of T-cell memory formation after mild COVID-19. TCRdb independently ran MiXCR on the 5' RACE reads; one entry per CDR3 protein. The sample shows 130,000 to 150,000 distinct CDR3 sequences, about 6.1% of them seen only once. The sequencing input was PBMCs or a T cell subset sorted from them (not recorded which). The receptors were sampled from an adult woman who had mild COVID-19 (a few samples of this study predate the infection). Cell type and time point are not known.

This clonotype was counted only a few times. The chain has TRBV28 and TRBJ1-2; TRBD1 is a possible D gene (5 bases). V was shortened by 6 bases and J by 8 bases, with 19 bases between the two germline ends. From germline, CDR1 is MDHEN and CDR2 SYDVKM. The length of the CDR3 is 14 residues. The CDR3 region is CASRPTNSAGGYTF. Written as DNA, the CDR3 is TGTGCCAGCAGGCCCACCAACTCGGCAGGGGGCTACACCTTC.

The gene calls are TRBV9 and TRBJ2-2; D uncertain. The V and J ends lost 0 bases and 5 bases respectively, with 14 bases between them. CDR3 size: 16 residues. Germline loops: CDR1 SGDLS, CDR2 YYNGEE. The CDR3 DNA sequence: TGTGCCAGCAGCGTAGGGCCGACGGCGCGGACCGGGGAGCTGTTTTTT. Amino acids: CASSVGPTARTGELFF.

The chain uses TRBV4-1 and TRBJ1-4, with 7 bases fitting TRBD1. The germline V gene encodes CDR1 MGHRA and CDR2 YSYEKL. V lost 1 base to trimming and J lost 7 bases; unmatched junction nucleotides: 15. The CDR3 extends over 18 amino acids. For the CDR3, the DNA is TGCGCCAGCAGCCAAGGCCAGCCCACCGGGACAGCAAGTGAAAAACTGTTTTTT. Protein sequence: CASSQGQPTGTASEKLFF.

This clonotype has ten or more counts. The rearrangement joins TRBV5-1 to TRBJ2-3; no clear D. This CDR3 comprises 11 residues. V was trimmed by 7 bases and J by 5 bases, leaving 8 bases between them. Germline CDR1 and CDR2: SGHRS and YFSETQ. This chain's CDR3 is CASRKEDTQYF. In nucleotides, the CDR3 is TGCGCCAGCCGGAAAGAAGATACGCAGTATTTT.

The chain is built from TRBV2 and TRBJ1-5; TRBD1 matches 8 bases. The CDR3 is 14 residues long. The ends lost 6 bases at V and 6 bases at J; junction bases unmatched: 7. Germline CDR1 SNHLY, CDR2 FYNNEI. CDR3: CASRTGQGGQPQHF. The CDR3, as DNA: TGTGCCAGCAGGACCGGACAGGGTGGTCAGCCCCAGCATTTT.

This clonotype was seen a handful of times. The rearrangement joins TRBV5-1 to TRBJ2-2, with 7 bases fitting TRBD1. V gave up 0 bases and J gave up 4 bases; unmatched junction bases: 9. CDR1 and CDR2 from the germline V gene are SGHRS and YFSETQ. CDR3 length: 17 residues. This CDR3 is CASSLGQGTAFTGELFF. The CDR3 coding sequence is TGCGCCAGCAGCTTGGGCCAAGGGACAGCCTTCACCGGGGAGCTGTTTTTT. The full variable domain, in which reference TRBV5-1 and TRBJ2-2 provide the parts outside the CDR3, is KAGVTQTPRYLIKTRGQQVTLSCSPISGHRSVSWYQQTPGQGLQFLFEYFSETQRNKGNFPGRFSGRQFSNSRSEMNVSTLELGDSALYLCASSLGQGTAFTGELFFGEGSRLTVL.

This clonotype came up a few times. The chain recombines TRBV29-1 with TRBJ1-1; D ambiguous. The CDR3 runs to 13 residues. V was trimmed by 2 bases and J by 0 bases, leaving 7 bases between them. Germline V gene sequence: CDR1 SQVTM, CDR2 ANQGSEA. The CDR3 DNA sequence: TGCAGCGTTGAATCGCCACTGAACACTGAAGCTTTCTTT. This sequence encodes CSVESPLNTEAFF.

This clonotype is medium-sized in the sample. The chain recombines TRBV5-1 with TRBJ2-3; D unclear. V dropped 0 bases and J dropped 0 bases, with 11 bases sitting between them. This CDR3 contains 16 residues. From germline, CDR1 is SGHRS and CDR2 YFSETQ. This CDR3 is CASSLAAATSTDTQYF. The CDR3 bases are TGCGCCAGCAGCTTGGCTGCAGCCACTAGCACAGATACGCAGTATTTT.

This clonotype was observed a handful of times. The chain combines TRBV28 with TRBJ2-1; TRBD1 aligns across 7 bases. Per germline, CDR1 MDHEN and CDR2 SYDVKM. Trimming cost V 3 bases and J 3 bases; bases outside gene matches: 5. The CDR3 is made up of 15 amino acids. The CDR3 sequence is CASSFPTGLYNEQFF. CDR3 bases: TGTGCCAGCAGTTTCCCGACAGGGCTCTACAATGAGCAGTTCTTC. The full variable domain, its missing parts supplied by reference TRBV28 and TRBJ2-1, is DVKVTQSSRYLVKRTGEKVFLECVQDMDHENMFWYRQDPGLGLRLIYFSYDVKMKEKGDIPEGYSVSREKKERFSLILESASTNQTSMYLCASSFPTGLYNEQFFGPGTRLTVL.

This clonotype was detected ten times or more. The V call is TRBV20-1, the J call TRBJ2-7, with 10 bases that match TRBD2. J gave up 2 bases and V 3 bases, and 4 bases lay outside the gene matches. Germline-derived CDR1 and CDR2 are DFQATT and SNEGSKA (reference sequence). This CDR3 region has 14 residues. The CDR3 protein is CSASKRGGPYEQYF. The DNA of the CDR3 is TGCAGTGCTAGTAAGCGGGGGGGCCCCTACGAGCAGTACTTC.

This clonotype was counted only a few times. The chain uses TRBV5-1 and TRBJ1-1; no definite D call. Trimming pared 4 bases from V and 3 bases from J, leaving 13 bases between. The length of the CDR3 is 14 residues. Germline values: CDR1 SGHRS, CDR2 YFSETQ. The CDR3 region has the DNA TGCGCCAGCAGCCGCGGGAATTTAGACACTGAAGCTTTCTTT. This sequence encodes CASSRGNLDTEAFF.

This clonotype was seen many times. The rearrangement joins TRBV7-8 to TRBJ2-7; D unclear. CDR3 size: 15 residues. V lost 1 base and J lost 2, with 12 bases in between. The germline V gene has CDR1 SGHVS and CDR2 FQNEAQ. CDR3 DNA sequence: TGTGCCAGCAGCTTAGGCCCAGATGTAGCCTACGAGCAGTACTTC. Translated, it gives CASSLGPDVAYEQYF.

This clonotype occurred many times. The CDR3 spells CASSLGGLAGGNTDTQYF. As DNA, the CDR3 is TGCGCCAGCAGCCTTGGAGGACTAGCGGGAGGCAACACAGATACGCAGTATTTT. The chain has TRBV5-1 and TRBJ2-3; 14 bases line up with TRBD2. This CDR3 contains 18 residues. Trimming removed 4 bases from V and 2 bases from J; junction bases left unmatched: 9. CDR1 is SGHRS and CDR2 is YFSETQ in the germline V gene.

In its sample, this clonotype was seen a few times. CDR3 in amino acids: CASSRARYGSEAFF. The CDR3 DNA reads TGTGCCAGTAGTAGGGCCAGGTATGGGTCTGAAGCTTTCTTT. The rearrangement joins TRBV19 to TRBJ1-1, with D unclear. V shed 4 bases and J shed 6 bases, with 15 bases lying between them. This CDR3 has 14 residues. Germline CDR1 is LNHDA and CDR2 is SQIVND (reference sequence).

This clonotype was seen a handful of times. The rearrangement links TRBV20-1 to TRBJ2-2; D is unresolved. Trimming left V 5 bases short and J 3 bases short, with 13 bases between. Germline V gene sequence: CDR1 DFQATT, CDR2 SNEGSKA (reference sequence). The CDR3 contains 14 residues. CDR3 sequence: CSAAVVGYTGELFF. As DNA, the CDR3 is TGCAGTGCTGCTGTCGTCGGGTACACCGGGGAGCTGTTTTTT.

The V call is TRBV18, the J call TRBJ2-7; 10 bases line up with TRBD1. V dropped 3 bases and J dropped 3; count of bases not matched to a gene: 5. This CDR3 region has 15 residues. Germline V gene sequence: CDR1 KGHSH, CDR2 LQKENI. Here the CDR3 DNA reads TGTGCCAGCTCACCCGGGACAGGGGCCCTCTACGAGCAGTACTTC. Translation gives CASSPGTGALYEQYF.

V is TRBV4-2 and J is TRBJ2-1, with 10 nucleotides matching TRBD1. V lost 4 bases and J lost 12; bases outside the gene matches: 9. The CDR3 is 14 residues long. Germline lookup yields CDR1 LGHNA and CDR2 YNFKEQ. As DNA, the CDR3 is TGTGCCAGCAGCCCCGGGACAGGGGTGGTGGGGCAGTTCTTC. Protein product: CASSPGTGVVGQFF.

At least ten counts were recorded for this clonotype. The chain is built from TRBV30 and TRBJ2-2; no firm D call. This CDR3 spans 13 amino acids. V was clipped by 0 bases and J by 4 bases, with 6 bases between them. The germline CDR1 and CDR2 sequences are GTSNPN and SVGIG (reference sequence). In nucleotides, the CDR3 is TGTGCCTGGAGTGTAGGTCTCACCGGGGAGCTGTTTTTT. This translates into CAWSVGLTGELFF.

This clonotype was observed at least ten times. V usage is TRBV5-1 and J usage is TRBJ2-1, with D possibly matching TRBD2 (6 bases). V was pared by 4 bases and J by 0 bases, with 14 bases between. The CDR3 extends over 16 amino acids. Germline V gives CDR1 SGHRS, CDR2 YFSETQ. CDR3 amino acids: CASSPGTFSSYNEQFF. CDR3 DNA: TGCGCCAGCAGCCCTGGGACTTTTAGCTCCTACAATGAGCAGTTCTTC.

This clonotype was found a few times. The chain is built from TRBV6-2 or TRBV6-3 and TRBJ2-7; D not certain. Germline V lookup: CDR1 MNHEY, CDR2 SVGEGT. CDR3 length equals 14 residues. V was pared by 0 bases and J by 2 bases, with 8 bases between. CDR3 DNA sequence: TGTGCCAGCAGTTACTCGATAATCCCCTACGAGCAGTACTTC. Its translation is CASSYSIIPYEQYF.

This clonotype was detected many times. The CDR3 reads CASRGGGNPGSVLHF. The DNA of the CDR3 is TGCGCCAGCAGGGGCGGGGGGAACCCCGGATCGGTCCTCCACTTT. The chain combines TRBV4-1 with TRBJ1-6; tentative D call: TRBD1 (5 bases). The germline CDR1 and CDR2 sequences are MGHRA and YSYEKL. V lost 6 bases and J 15 bases, leaving 24 bases between the germline ends. The CDR3 has 15 amino acids.

This clonotype was counted between two and nine times. The chain uses TRBV5-5 and TRBJ2-3, with TRBD2 matching over 13 bases. Trimming at V came to 7 bases and at J to 6 bases, leaving 2 bases not matched to a gene. The CDR3 runs to 13 residues. CDR1 is SGHKS, CDR2 YYEKEE, per germline (reference sequence). The CDR3 bases are TGTGCCAGCCGGACTAGCGGGAGTGATACGCAGTATTTT. Amino acids: CASRTSGSDTQYF.